Listed below are T cell receptor beta chains from one sample, sequenced in a study of Ad26.COV2.S vaccination and SARS-CoV-2 variants. Sequenced by immunoSEQ multiplex PCR; TCRdb stores in-frame clones only, minus some. The sample yields fewer than 55,000 clones, 65% to 90% seen once. The material was peripheral blood, obtained after recovery from COVID-19. The receptors stem from a human donor who had recovered from COVID-19. The CDR3 runs from the conserved cysteine through the conserved F or W. The D gene is left open where the match is weak. The listing skips clone size in some rows; elsewhere it reads once, few, many or a size class.

d_gene	j_gene	v_gene	abundance	CDR3nt	CDR3aa
.	TRBJ1-1	TRBV7-2	.	TGTGCCAGCAGCACCGGACCCGGGGACACTGAAGCTTTCTTT	CASSTGPGDTEAFF
.	TRBJ2-7	TRBV5-1	few	TGCGCCAGCAGCTCCGGGGGAATGGGCGAGCAGTACTTC	CASSSGGMGEQYF
TRBD2	TRBJ2-1	TRBV28	.	TGTGCCAGCAGCCTAGCGGGAGGGGATGAGCAGTTCTTC	CASSLAGGDEQFF
.	TRBJ2-3	TRBV30	.	TGTGCCTGGATCCCAGGGTCAGATACGCAGTATTTT	CAWIPGSDTQYF
.	TRBJ1-3	TRBV18	.	TGTGCCAGCTCGCTCGGATACTACTCTGGAAACACCATATATTTT	CASSLGYYSGNTIYF
.	TRBJ1-5	TRBV5-8	.	TGTGCCAGCAGCTTGGCGGTGCAGGGCGGGCAGCCCCAGCATTTT	CASSLAVQGGQPQHF
.	TRBJ1-1	TRBV29-1	.	TGCAGCGCCACTCACACGGAAAATGAAGCTTTCTTT	CSATHTENEAFF
.	TRBJ1-2	TRBV5-4	.	TGTGCCAGCAGCTTGGCCCCTACTTACTATGGCTACACCTTC	CASSLAPTYYGYTF
TRBD1	TRBJ2-3	TRBV19	once	TGTGCCAGTAGTTCCGGACAGGGAGATACGCAGTATTTT	CASSSGQGDTQYF
TRBD1	TRBJ2-3	TRBV10-3	.	TGTGCCGCCGGACAGGGGCGAACAGATACGCAGTATTTT	CAAGQGRTDTQYF
TRBD1	TRBJ1-2	TRBV15	.	TGTGCCACCAGCAGTCGAGGACAGGGTGGCTATGGCTACACCTTC	CATSSRGQGGYGYTF
TRBD2	TRBJ2-2	TRBV4-2	.	TGTGCCAGCAGCCAAGAATTAGCGGGAGGAACCGGGGAGCTGTTTTTT	CASSQELAGGTGELFF
.	TRBJ1-1	TRBV5-1	few	TGCGCCAGCAGTCATTCGTTCCAGGGGAACACTGAAGCTTTCTTT	CASSHSFQGNTEAFF
TRBD2	TRBJ2-7	TRBV19	.	TGTGCCAGCTTCGGGACTAGCGGGAGTATGGGGGTTAGCGAGCAGTACTTC	CASFGTSGSMGVSEQYF
.	TRBJ1-1	TRBV6-5	once	TGTGCCAGCAGTATGGACAGAAACACTGAAGCTTTCTTT	CASSMDRNTEAFF
.	TRBJ1-5	TRBV10-3	.	TGTGCCATCAGGCAGGGGAAGGATCAGCCCCAGCATTTT	CAIRQGKDQPQHF
.	TRBJ1-2	TRBV3-1/TRBV3-2	.	TGTGCCAGCAGCCCCCAGAATGGGTATAACTATGGCTACACCTTC	CASSPQNGYNYGYTF
.	TRBJ2-1	TRBV24-1	.	TGTGCCACCAGTGATTTTTGGGATGAGCAGTTCTTC	CATSDFWDEQFF
TRBD1	TRBJ1-3	TRBV27	.	TGTGCCAGCAGTTTACGACAGGGCCCAGGAAACACCATATATTTT	CASSLRQGPGNTIYF
.	TRBJ1-1	TRBV4-1	.	TGCGCCAGCAGCCCCGGACCGGAGAACACTGAAGCTTTCTTT	CASSPGPENTEAFF
TRBD1	TRBJ1-1	TRBV5-1	few	TGCGCCAGCAGCCCTTCGGGAAGACAGGGGGCGAACACTGAAGCTTTCTTT	CASSPSGRQGANTEAFF
TRBD1	TRBJ1-2	TRBV5-6	.	TGTGCCAGCAGCCTTACTATAGACAGGGGCTATGGCTACACCTTC	CASSLTIDRGYGYTF
TRBD1	TRBJ2-2	TRBV24-1	once	TGTGCCACCAGTACCCTGGACAGGAAGGGAGCCGGGGAGCTGTTTTTT	CATSTLDRKGAGELFF
.	TRBJ2-7	TRBV3-1/TRBV3-2	.	TGTGCCAGCAGCCAAGATCGGTCAACGTTGACCAAGCAGTACTTC	CASSQDRSTLTKQYF
.	TRBJ1-5	TRBV5-6	.	TGTGCCAGCAGCTTCCGACAGCATAATCAGCCCCAGCATTTT	CASSFRQHNQPQHF
TRBD2	TRBJ2-7	TRBV7-2	.	TGTGCCAGCAGCTCACCTAAGGCGGGAGGTCGAGAAAAGCAGTACTTC	CASSSPKAGGREKQYF
.	TRBJ1-3	TRBV10-3	few	TGTGCCATCAAAGAAGGGGGTAACACCATATATTTT	CAIKEGGNTIYF
.	TRBJ1-1	TRBV5-1	few	TGCGCCAGCTCTTTTTTTTTGGTCAGGAAAGACACTGAAGCTTTCTTT	CASSFFLVRKDTEAFF
.	TRBJ2-1	TRBV10-2	.	TGCGCCAGCAGTGACCGGGACGTATTGAAACATGAGCAGTTCTTC	CASSDRDVLKHEQFF
.	TRBJ1-4	TRBV28	.	TGTGCCAGCAGTCCTCAGGGAACTAATGAAAAACTGTTTTTT	CASSPQGTNEKLFF
.	TRBJ1-3	TRBV28	.	TGTGCCAGCAGAGGGATCAACTCTGGAAACACCATATATTTT	CASRGINSGNTIYF
.	TRBJ1-1	TRBV5-1	.	TGCGCCAGCAGCCTATTACCACAGGGTATGAACACTGAAGCTTTCTTT	CASSLLPQGMNTEAFF
.	TRBJ1-1	TRBV29-1	.	TGCAGCGTTGATGAAAACACTGAAGCTTTCTTT	CSVDENTEAFF
.	TRBJ2-1	TRBV5-1	.	TGCGCCAGCAGCTTTGCCCTAGACGGTTACAATGAGCAGTTCTTC	CASSFALDGYNEQFF
.	TRBJ1-1	TRBV7-9	.	TGTGCCAGCAGCTTAGTGGGGCCAAACACTGAAGCTTTCTTT	CASSLVGPNTEAFF
.	TRBJ2-7	TRBV5-6	.	TGTGCCAGCAGCCGGGGGGGAGGACAGGTCTCCTACGAGCAGTACTTC	CASSRGGGQVSYEQYF
.	TRBJ2-1	TRBV5-1	.	TGCGCCAGCAGCTTTGAGCGAACAGGGAATGAGCAGTTCTTC	CASSFERTGNEQFF
TRBD1	TRBJ2-1	TRBV11-2	.	TGTGCCAGCAGCACAACGGGACAGGACCTTTATGAGCAGTTCTTC	CASSTTGQDLYEQFF
.	TRBJ2-1	TRBV7-2	.	TGTGCCAGCAGCTCTGGCGGACTCTACAATGAGCAGTTCTTC	CASSSGGLYNEQFF
TRBD2	TRBJ2-1	TRBV5-1	once	TGCGCCAGCAGCTTGGGAGGGAGGGCCTACAATGAGCAGTTCTTC	CASSLGGRAYNEQFF
TRBD1	TRBJ1-5	TRBV30	once	TGTGCCTGGAGTGTTGGGACAGATCAGCCCCAGCATTTT	CAWSVGTDQPQHF
.	TRBJ1-1	TRBV5-4	.	TGTGCCAGCAGCTTGGACCGGACGAGTGAAGCTTTCTTT	CASSLDRTSEAFF
TRBD1	TRBJ1-2	TRBV6-5	.	TGTGCCAGCAAAAACCAGGGGGACTATGGCTACACCTTC	CASKNQGDYGYTF
TRBD2	TRBJ2-5	TRBV7-2	.	TGTGCCAGCACTTTAAGCGGGAGTGTCATCGTGGAGACCCAGTACTTC	CASTLSGSVIVETQYF